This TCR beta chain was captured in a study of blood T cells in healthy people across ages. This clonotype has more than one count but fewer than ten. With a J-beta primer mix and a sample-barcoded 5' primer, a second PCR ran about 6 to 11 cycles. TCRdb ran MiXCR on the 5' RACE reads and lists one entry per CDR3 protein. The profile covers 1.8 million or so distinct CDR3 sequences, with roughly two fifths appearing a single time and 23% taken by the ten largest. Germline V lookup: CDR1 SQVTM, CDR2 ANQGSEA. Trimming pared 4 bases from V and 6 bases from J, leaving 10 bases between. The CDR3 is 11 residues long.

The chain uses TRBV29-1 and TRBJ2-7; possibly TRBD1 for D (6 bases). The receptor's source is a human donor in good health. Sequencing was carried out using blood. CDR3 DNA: TGCAGCGTTGGGACAGCAAGCGAGCAGTACTTC. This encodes CSVGTASEQYF.